This TCR beta chain came from a study of response to subunit inactivated influenza vaccine. TCRdb itself ran the RT-PCR reads through MiXCR, one entry per CDR3 protein. The profile shows approximately 480,000 distinct CDR3 sequences, roughly 9.8% of them singletons. Study outcomes and limitations: Authors suggested each seasonal influenza vaccination recruits few new T cells.

Per germline, CDR1 SGHTA and CDR2 FQGNSA. The length of the CDR3 is 14 residues. Trimming removed 4 bases from V and 10 bases from J; junction bases left unmatched: 5. Turning to this clonotype: What it binds is unknown.

This TCR was sampled from a man aged 50 or older who received an inactivated influenza vaccine. The rearrangement joins TRBV7-2 to TRBJ1-6; 9 bases align to TRBD1. Sequencing used PBMCs from blood, obtained more than 35 days after vaccination. CDR3 DNA: TGTGCCAGCAGCTCGGGACAGGGTAGCTCACCCCTCCACTTT. Its protein is CASSSGQGSSPLHF.